Sequencing of this TCR beta chain was carried out in a study of T cell changes during pregnancy in multiple sclerosis. Assay used: immunoSEQ multiplex PCR; TCRdb lists only in-frame clones, some missing. The sample carries 34,000 or so clones, 90% recorded once. The receptor was derived from a female donor with multiple sclerosis, enrolled in a pregnancy study. Sequenced material: CD8+ T cells from peripheral blood mononuclear cells, taken before pregnancy.

CDR3 amino acids: CASSLPGQGVTEQYF. For the CDR3, the DNA is TGTGCCAGCAGCTTACCGGGACAGGGGGTCACCGAGCAGTACTTC. V is TRBV7-9 and J is TRBJ2-7, with 11 bases lining up with TRBD1. Germline CDR1 SEHNR, CDR2 FQNEAQ (reference sequence). V was pared by 2 bases and J by 6 bases, with 6 bases of the junction left unmatched. The CDR3 has 15 residues.